This T cell receptor (beta chain) was identified in a study of CD4+ T cells in melanoma. Study findings and constraints: CD8+ T cell, macrophage and B cell function reportedly correlated with neoantigen-specific CD4+ T cells. Diverse differentiation states were reported for melanoma neoantigen-specific CD4+ T cells.

The assay was immunoSEQ multiplex PCR, and TCRdb's table has in-frame clones only and misses some. Of 7,500 to 10,000 clones listed, around four fifths are singletons. To note about this clone: Its specificity is not known.

The sequenced sample consisted of cells from a culture (not recorded whether cultured in vitro). The clonotype comes from a human donor with melanoma.

In DNA form, the CDR3 reads TGTGCCAGCAGTCCGACAGGGGGCGGCCTCTATGGCTACACCTTC. Its translation: CASSPTGGGLYGYTF. The chain is built from TRBV6-5 and TRBJ1-2; 10 bases match TRBD1. Trimming at V came to 5 bases and at J to 4 bases, leaving 7 bases not matched to a gene. The length of the CDR3 is 15 residues. Germline V gene sequence: CDR1 MNHEY, CDR2 SVGAGI.